Listed below are T cell receptor beta chains from one sample, sequenced in a study of T cell changes during pregnancy in multiple sclerosis. Repertoires were generated with immunoSEQ multiplex PCR, while TCRdb's copy carries only in-frame clones and drops some. Of roughly 57,000 clones listed, about 88% are singletons. Material: peripheral blood, obtained in the first trimester of pregnancy. These TCRs come from a female donor with multiple sclerosis, enrolled in a pregnancy study. Each CDR3 is given with its conserved first and last residue. The D gene is left open where the match is weak. Size is stated for part of the rows, as once, few or many counts, or as a class when the clone is expanded.

CDR3aa | CDR3nt | abundance | j_gene | d_gene | v_gene
CASSFLGAGEQYF | TGTGCCAGCAGCTTCTTGGGGGCCGGCGAGCAGTACTTC | once | TRBJ2-7 | NA | TRBV5-6
CASSAAGGPYEQYF | TGCGCCAGCAGCGCGGCAGGGGGCCCCTACGAGCAGTACTTC | NA | TRBJ2-7 | TRBD1 | TRBV5-1
CSVGQEETQYF | TGCAGCGTGGGACAGGAAGAGACCCAGTACTTC | NA | TRBJ2-5 | TRBD1 | TRBV29-1
CASSEGQGSTEAFF | TGTGCCAGCAGTGAAGGTCAGGGGTCCACTGAAGCTTTCTTT | NA | TRBJ1-1 | NA | TRBV6-1
CSVEPGSAYNEQFF | TGCAGCGTTGAACCGGGGAGTGCCTACAATGAGCAGTTCTTC | NA | TRBJ2-1 | NA | TRBV29-1
CASRPDRSYGYTF | TGTGCCAGCAGACCCGACAGGTCCTATGGCTACACCTTC | NA | TRBJ1-2 | NA | TRBV7-9
CASSLLAGSGNEQFF | TGTGCCAGCAGTTTATTAGCGGGGTCCGGCAATGAGCAGTTCTTC | NA | TRBJ2-1 | TRBD2 | TRBV6-4
CASSYDRGQPQHF | TGTGCCAGCAGTTACGACAGGGGTCAGCCCCAGCATTTT | NA | TRBJ1-5 | TRBD1 | TRBV6-5
CASSHSLVQGAGTEAFF | TGTGCCAGCTCACACAGCCTAGTACAGGGGGCGGGTACTGAAGCTTTCTTT | NA | TRBJ1-1 | TRBD1 | TRBV18
CASSSGNQPQHF | TGTGCCAGCAGCTCCGGGAATCAGCCCCAGCATTTT | NA | TRBJ1-5 | NA | TRBV7-9
CASSLVRTVPYEQYF | TGTGCCAGCAGTTTAGTTAGGACAGTTCCCTACGAGCAGTACTTC | NA | TRBJ2-7 | NA | TRBV27
CASSQLSQSIQDFWSSPLHF | TGCGCCAGCAGTCAACTCAGCCAAAGTATACAGGATTTTTGGTCTTCACCCCTCCACTTT | NA | TRBJ1-6 | NA | TRBV23-1
CASSQDAGGAGETQYF | TGTGCCAGCAGCCAAGATGCCGGGGGGGCCGGGGAGACCCAGTACTTC | NA | TRBJ2-5 | TRBD2 | TRBV4-2
CASRAGQVINGELFF | TGTGCCAGCAGGGCTGGGCAAGTGATAAACGGGGAGCTGTTTTTT | NA | TRBJ2-2 | NA | TRBV6-5
CASSFGQGAWNGYTF | TGTGCCAGCAGCTTCGGGCAGGGGGCTTGGAATGGCTACACCTTC | NA | TRBJ1-2 | TRBD1 | TRBV7-9
CASSQDTGQGAAEQYF | TGTGCCAGCAGCCAAGATACGGGACAGGGGGCGGCCGAGCAGTACTTC | NA | TRBJ2-7 | TRBD1 | TRBV14
CASRVTGSGYGYTF | TGTGCCAGCAGAGTGACAGGGTCGGGCTATGGCTACACCTTC | NA | TRBJ1-2 | TRBD1 | TRBV2
CASTQEVPTIEQFF | TGTGCCAGCACCCAGGAGGTCCCTACAATTGAGCAGTTCTTC | NA | TRBJ2-1 | NA | TRBV2
CASRRDRDLTDTQYF | TGTGCCAGCAGGCGAGACAGGGACTTAACAGATACGCAGTATTTT | medium-sized | TRBJ2-3 | NA | TRBV6-5
CASSIGTSGTYEQYF | TGTGCCAGCAGCATCGGGACTAGCGGGACCTACGAGCAGTACTTC | NA | TRBJ2-7 | TRBD2 | TRBV11-1
CASSLYRGKGEQFF | TGCGCCAGCAGCCTTTACCGAGGGAAGGGTGAGCAGTTCTTC | NA | TRBJ2-1 | NA | TRBV10-1
CASSYATNQPQHF | TGTGCCAGCAGTTACGCGACAAATCAGCCCCAGCATTTT | NA | TRBJ1-5 | NA | TRBV6-5
CASSPPGQGSYGYTF | TGTGCCAGCAGTCCACCGGGACAGGGATCCTATGGCTACACCTTC | NA | TRBJ1-2 | TRBD1 | TRBV27
CASSFGQGRGYQPQHF | TGTGCCAGCAGCTTTGGGCAGGGGAGGGGTTATCAGCCCCAGCATTTT | NA | TRBJ1-5 | NA | TRBV7-2
CASSLVLVPDTQYF | TGCGCCAGCAGCTTGGTTTTAGTTCCGGATACGCAGTATTTT | once | TRBJ2-3 | NA | TRBV5-1
CASSQDQKTANTEAFF | TGTGCCAGCAGCCAAGATCAGAAGACAGCGAACACTGAAGCTTTCTTT | NA | TRBJ1-1 | NA | TRBV4-2
CASSLSVTGQETQYF | TGTGCCAGCAGCTTATCCGTGACAGGACAAGAGACCCAGTACTTC | NA | TRBJ2-5 | NA | TRBV7-8
CASSPSGISEQYF | TGTGCCAGCAGCCCCTCCGGGATCTCCGAGCAGTACTTC | NA | TRBJ2-7 | NA | TRBV13
CASSQGQSSYNEQFF | TGTGCCAGCAGCCAAGGACAGAGCTCCTACAATGAGCAGTTCTTC | NA | TRBJ2-1 | NA | TRBV4-2
CASTRGAGGRGEQFF | TGTGCCAGTACCCGAGGGGCGGGGGGCCGCGGTGAGCAGTTCTTC | NA | TRBJ2-1 | TRBD2 | TRBV19
CASSPRSGELLEAFF | TGTGCCAGCTCACCAAGGTCAGGGGAACTTCTTGAAGCTTTCTTT | NA | TRBJ1-1 | NA | TRBV18